What follows is one TCR beta chain and its context. Its antigen remains unidentified. These data are taken from a study of blood T cells in healthy people across ages. Study results and caveats: Versus aged donors, long-lived donors had higher diversity and more naive CD4+ cells.

The CDR3 has 17 amino acids. Germline loops: CDR1 LGHNA, CDR2 YSLEER. Trimming removed 0 bases at V and 0 bases at J, with 13 bases between. Together with a sample-barcoded 5' primer, a J-beta primer mix was included in a second PCR lasting 7 to 11 cycles. Sequencing yielded, for each sample, at least 3 million paired-end reads carrying CDR3. TCRdb recomputed calls from the 5' RACE reads with MiXCR, one row per CDR3 protein. The sample consists of under 2,000,000 distinct CDR3 sequences, roughly 50% of them appearing once. The sequence was collected from a woman in her thirties or forties in good health. Specimen: blood. V usage is TRBV4-3 and J usage is TRBJ2-3; D perhaps matches TRBD2 (6 bases). CDR3 in DNA: TGCGCCAGCAGCCAAGATCTGTTGGGGACTAGCACAGATACGCAGTATTTT. It specifies CASSQDLLGTSTDTQYF.